This T cell receptor (beta chain) came from a study of shared clonotypes between healthy human individuals (dated by TCRdb to the early 2020s). Regarding the study in general: The cohort included three men and two women between 18 and 49 years of age. For each donor, CD4 naive and CD4 memory were each given three plates, CD8 naive was given two plates, and CD8 memory was given one plate. Blood TCR repertoires of a handful of healthy adults were deeply sequenced to estimate repertoire size and the extent of clonotype sharing between individuals. Libraries were prepared and TCR repertoires were sequenced by different laboratories using diverse techniques, in order to increase sequencing depth and limit assay-specific biases. Per donor, leukapheresis produced somewhere between about 0.8 and 9 billion PBMCs. Results and caveats for the whole study, not just this receptor: Based on pairwise subsampling, the degree of clonotype sharing among donors was expected to be affected by sequencing depth. Because the study included a small number of donors, the genetic and exposure-history diversity represented was limited. Naive subsets generally had larger estimated clonotype richness than memory subsets. Higher generation probabilities were observed for clonotypes shared by all four sorted-subset donors than for non-shared clonotypes. About 5% of naive CD4, 3.5% of naive CD8, roughly 2.5% of memory CD4, and over 0.35% of memory CD8 clonotypes were shared across a few donors. Sampling was restricted to blood, and TCR repertoires in tissue are likely to differ from TCR repertoires in blood. Incomplete sequencing was indicated by rarefaction of sorted-subset datasets, despite the large sequencing depth.

Using the deep immunoSEQ assay, multiplex PCR amplified TCR CDR3 regions from genomic DNA. Genomic DNA extracted from each cell subset was distributed evenly over all wells of several immunoSEQ 96-well plates, and each plate served as one replicate. Each replicate PCR for sorted subsets received around 200 ng genomic DNA, equal to about 30,000 T cell genomes. The purified libraries were quantified using a Qubit 3.0 fluorometer, sized with a Bioanalyzer 2100, and then quantified again using the KAPA Library Quantification kit. Each immunoSEQ 96-well plate was sequenced on its own single-read 150-cycle Illumina NextSeq 550 flow cell. The study's own analysis went as follows. Because the immunoSEQ output held only junctional sequences and lacked quality scores, the filtering could not match the filtering applied to full-length reads. To assign V/J genes and CDR3, sequences were annotated using PyIR, a Python wrapper for IgBLAST v1.9, with IMGT germline references. Any read was removed if the V/J assignment was weak (E-value above 1e-6), the CDR3 was missing, or the read contained stop codons, out-of-frame junctions, or ambiguous translated residues. V3J clonotypes were defined by identical inferred V gene, J gene, and CDR3 amino acid sequence. The percentage overlap between two repertoires was calculated by dividing the number of shared unique clonotypes by the size of the smaller repertoire. Repertoire richness was assessed with RTK rarefaction, the Chao1 estimator, and Recon v2.1 estimates of unobserved clonotypes. Generation probabilities for all TCRbeta clonotypes obtained by the gDNA method from a handful of donors were computed using OLGA. TCRdb re-hosts the immuneACCESS table, in-frame sequences only. Its copies lack some clones; in the studies checked, an unresolved V gene accounts for under half of them, and the cause for the rest is not known. V and J calls and clone size come straight from that table; D and trimming were deduced from the DNA. This sample lists about 2 million clones; about 95% were detected once. Around 1.1% of the sample goes to the ten largest clones.

Comments on this clone: Its binding antigen is unknown. No base qualities exist here, and no much larger clone lies one base off it.

CD8 naive samples were obtained by positive selection for CCR7 among CD45RO-negative cells, yielding a CD45RA+CCR7+ population from which TemRA cells were excluded. The donors were healthy, HIV-negative adults who had no recently reported acute infections or vaccinations. Only Caucasian adults living in Nashville, Tennessee, USA were represented among the donors. Blood was obtained by leukapheresis, after which PBMCs were separated by Ficoll-Histopaque density gradient centrifugation and cryopreserved in liquid nitrogen vapor phase. Purity and quantity of every magnetically sorted T cell population were checked by analytical flow cytometry. Genomic DNA was isolated from each sorted fraction and quantified by UV absorbance on a Nanodrop 2000c. Sequenced sample: naive CD8+ T cells sorted from blood. In the paper's terms, the cell subset or site label means: CD45RA+CCR7+. The source of this sequence is a man younger than 30 in good health.

The CDR3 loop reads CASSPSAHVGNEQFF. The sequenced DNA: TGTGCCAGCTCACCCTCGGCTCACGTAGGAAATGAGCAGTTCTTC. Recombination joined TRBV18 with TRBJ2-1, with the D gene not confidently named. For CDR1 and CDR2, the germline V gene lists KGHSH and LQKENI. Reading from cysteine to phenylalanine, the CDR3 counts 15 amino acids. CDR3 DNA only is kept here, 45 bases in frame from base 1. Deletion took 3 bases off V and 7 bases off J, with a span of 16 bases between the germline ends.